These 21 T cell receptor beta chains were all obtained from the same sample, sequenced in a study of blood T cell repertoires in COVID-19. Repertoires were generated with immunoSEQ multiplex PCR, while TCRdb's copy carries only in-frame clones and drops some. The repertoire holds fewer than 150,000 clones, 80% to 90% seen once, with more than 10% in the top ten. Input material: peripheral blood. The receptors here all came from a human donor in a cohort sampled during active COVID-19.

The CDR3 region is CASSASTVLNEQYF. The DNA of the CDR3 is TGTGCCAGCAGCGCCTCGACAGTTTTAAACGAGCAGTACTTC. The chain is built from TRBV21-1 and TRBJ2-7; no check of the table's D call, TRBD1, against the DNA was made. TRBV21-1 counts as a pseudogene. The CDR3 contains 14 residues.

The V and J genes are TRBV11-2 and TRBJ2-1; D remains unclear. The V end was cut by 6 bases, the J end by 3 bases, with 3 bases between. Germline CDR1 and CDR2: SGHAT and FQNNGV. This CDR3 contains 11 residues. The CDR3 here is CASSHYNEQFF. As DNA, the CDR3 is TGTGCCAGCAGTCACTACAATGAGCAGTTCTTC.

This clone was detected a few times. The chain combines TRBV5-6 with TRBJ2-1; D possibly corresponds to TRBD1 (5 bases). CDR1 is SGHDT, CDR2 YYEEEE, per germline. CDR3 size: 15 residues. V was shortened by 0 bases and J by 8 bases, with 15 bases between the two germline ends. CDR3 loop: CASSLGGPLRHEQFF. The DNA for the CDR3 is TGTGCCAGCAGCTTGGGGGGCCCTCTCCGCCATGAGCAGTTCTTC. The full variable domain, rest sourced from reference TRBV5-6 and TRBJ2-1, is DAGVTQSPTHLIKTRGQQVTLRCSPKSGHDTVSWYQQALGQGPQFIFQYYEEEERQRGNFPDRFSGHQFPNYSSELNVNALLLGDSALYLCASSLGGPLRHEQFFGPGTRLTVL.

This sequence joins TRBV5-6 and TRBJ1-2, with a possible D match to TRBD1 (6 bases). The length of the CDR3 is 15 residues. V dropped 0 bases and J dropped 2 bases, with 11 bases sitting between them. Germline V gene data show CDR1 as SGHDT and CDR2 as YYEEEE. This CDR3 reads CASSLVAGENYGYTF. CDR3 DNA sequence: TGTGCCAGCAGCTTGGTAGCAGGGGAAAACTATGGCTACACCTTC.

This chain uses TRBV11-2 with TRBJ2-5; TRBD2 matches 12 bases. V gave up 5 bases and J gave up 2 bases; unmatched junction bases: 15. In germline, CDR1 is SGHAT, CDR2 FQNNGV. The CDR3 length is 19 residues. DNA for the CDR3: TGTGCCAGCAGCCTACGAACCAAAACTAGCGGGGGGACACAAGAGACCCAGTACTTC. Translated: CASSLRTKTSGGTQETQYF. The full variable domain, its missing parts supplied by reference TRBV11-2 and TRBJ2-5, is EAGVAQSPRYKIIEKRQSVAFWCNPISGHATLYWYQQILGQGPKLLIQFQNNGVVDDSQLPKDRFSAERLKGVDSTLKIQPAKLEDSAVYLCASSLRTKTSGGTQETQYFGPGTRLLVL.

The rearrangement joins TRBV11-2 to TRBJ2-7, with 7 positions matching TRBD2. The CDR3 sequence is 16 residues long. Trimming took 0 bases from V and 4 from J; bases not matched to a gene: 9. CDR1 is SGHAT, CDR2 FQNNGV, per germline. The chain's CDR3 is CASSLDPSGDVYEQYF. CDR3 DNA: TGTGCCAGCAGCTTAGATCCTAGCGGTGACGTTTACGAGCAGTACTTC.

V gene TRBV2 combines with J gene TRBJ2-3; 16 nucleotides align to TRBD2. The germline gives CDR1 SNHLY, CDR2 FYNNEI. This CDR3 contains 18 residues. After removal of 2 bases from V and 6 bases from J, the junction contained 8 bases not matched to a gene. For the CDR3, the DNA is TGTGCCAGCAGTGAAAACGGGACTAGCGGGGGGGCTTTGGATACGCAGTATTTT. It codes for CASSENGTSGGALDTQYF.

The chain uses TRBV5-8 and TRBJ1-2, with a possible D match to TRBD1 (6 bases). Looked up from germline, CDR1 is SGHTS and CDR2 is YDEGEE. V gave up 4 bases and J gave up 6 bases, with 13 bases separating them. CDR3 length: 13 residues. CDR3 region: CASSLRTVNGYTF. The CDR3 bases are TGTGCCAGCAGCCTCAGGACAGTTAATGGCTACACCTTC. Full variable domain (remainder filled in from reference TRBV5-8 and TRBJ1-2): EAGVTQSPTHLIKTRGQQATLRCSPISGHTSVYWYQQALGLGLQFLLWYDEGEERNRGNFPPRFSGRQFPNYSSELNVNALELEDSALYLCASSLRTVNGYTFGSGTRLTVV.

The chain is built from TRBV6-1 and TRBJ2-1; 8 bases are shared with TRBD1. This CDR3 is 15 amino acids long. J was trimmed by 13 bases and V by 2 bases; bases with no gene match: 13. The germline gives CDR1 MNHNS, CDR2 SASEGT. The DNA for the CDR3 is TGTGCCAGCAGTGAAACTTGGGCAGGGGGCCGGGAACAGTTCTTC. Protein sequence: CASSETWAGGREQFF.

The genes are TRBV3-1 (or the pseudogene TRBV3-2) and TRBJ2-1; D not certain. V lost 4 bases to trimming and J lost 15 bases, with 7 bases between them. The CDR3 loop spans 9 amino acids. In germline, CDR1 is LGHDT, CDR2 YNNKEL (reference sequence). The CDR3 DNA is TGTGCCAGCAGCCCCCTCAGGTTCTTC. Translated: CASSPLRFF.

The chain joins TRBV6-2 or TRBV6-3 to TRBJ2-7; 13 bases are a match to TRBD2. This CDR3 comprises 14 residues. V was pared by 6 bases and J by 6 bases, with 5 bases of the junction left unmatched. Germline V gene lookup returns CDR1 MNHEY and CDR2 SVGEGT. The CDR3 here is CASSTLAGGFEQYF. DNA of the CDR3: TGTGCCAGCAGCACACTAGCGGGGGGGTTCGAGCAGTACTTC.

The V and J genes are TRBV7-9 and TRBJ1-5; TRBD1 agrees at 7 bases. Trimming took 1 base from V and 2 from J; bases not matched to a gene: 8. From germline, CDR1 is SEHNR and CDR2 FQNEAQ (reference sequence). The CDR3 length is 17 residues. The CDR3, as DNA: TGTGCCAGCAGCTTAGGACGAACAGGGGAGCGCAATCAGCCCCAGCATTTT. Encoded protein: CASSLGRTGERNQPQHF.

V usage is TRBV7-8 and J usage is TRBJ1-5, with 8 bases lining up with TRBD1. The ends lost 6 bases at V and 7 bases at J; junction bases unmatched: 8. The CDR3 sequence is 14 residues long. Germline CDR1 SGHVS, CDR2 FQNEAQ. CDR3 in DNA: TGTGCCAGCAGTCGAGGACAGGGCTGGCAGCCCCAGCATTTT. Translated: CASSRGQGWQPQHF.

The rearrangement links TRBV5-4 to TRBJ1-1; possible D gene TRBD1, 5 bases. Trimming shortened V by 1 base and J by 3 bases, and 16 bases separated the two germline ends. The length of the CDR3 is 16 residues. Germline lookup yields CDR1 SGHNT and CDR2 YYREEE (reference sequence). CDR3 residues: CASSLQGRSLDTEAFF. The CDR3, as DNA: TGTGCCAGCAGCTTGCAGGGCAGGTCTTTGGACACTGAAGCTTTCTTT.

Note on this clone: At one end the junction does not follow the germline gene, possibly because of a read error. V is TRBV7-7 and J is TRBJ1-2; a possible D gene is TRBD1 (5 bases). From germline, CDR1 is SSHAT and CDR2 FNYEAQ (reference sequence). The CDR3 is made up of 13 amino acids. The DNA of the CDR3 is TGTGCTAGCAGCTCGATATACCACAGGTTGCACACCTTC. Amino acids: CASSSIYHRLHTF.

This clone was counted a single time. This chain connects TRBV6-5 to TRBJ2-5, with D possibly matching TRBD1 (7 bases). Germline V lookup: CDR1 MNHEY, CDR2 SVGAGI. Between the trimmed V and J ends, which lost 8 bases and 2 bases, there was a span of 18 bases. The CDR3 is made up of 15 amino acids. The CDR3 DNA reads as TGTGCCAGCCGCCCTTTCGCGGGACAGCAAGAGACCCAGTACTTC. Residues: CASRPFAGQQETQYF.

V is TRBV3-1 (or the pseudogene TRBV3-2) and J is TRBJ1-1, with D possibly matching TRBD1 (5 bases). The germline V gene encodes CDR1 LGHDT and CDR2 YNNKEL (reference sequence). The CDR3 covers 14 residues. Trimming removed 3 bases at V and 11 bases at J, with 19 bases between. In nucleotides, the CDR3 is TGTGCCAGCAGCCACGCCGGCGGGGCTTCCTGGGCTTTCTTT. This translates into CASSHAGGASWAFF.

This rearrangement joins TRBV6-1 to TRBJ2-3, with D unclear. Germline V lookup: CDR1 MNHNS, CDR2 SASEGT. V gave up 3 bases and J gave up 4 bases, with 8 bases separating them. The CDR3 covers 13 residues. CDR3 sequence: CASSESQADTQYF. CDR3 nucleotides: TGTGCCAGCAGTGAGAGCCAGGCAGATACGCAGTATTTT.

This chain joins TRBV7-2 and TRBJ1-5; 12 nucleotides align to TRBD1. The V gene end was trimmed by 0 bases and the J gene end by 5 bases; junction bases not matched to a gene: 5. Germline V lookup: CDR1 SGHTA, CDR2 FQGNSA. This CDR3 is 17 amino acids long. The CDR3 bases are TGTGCCAGCAGCTTAGCAGGGGGACAGGGGGCTTATCAGCCCCAGCATTTT. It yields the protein CASSLAGGQGAYQPQHF.

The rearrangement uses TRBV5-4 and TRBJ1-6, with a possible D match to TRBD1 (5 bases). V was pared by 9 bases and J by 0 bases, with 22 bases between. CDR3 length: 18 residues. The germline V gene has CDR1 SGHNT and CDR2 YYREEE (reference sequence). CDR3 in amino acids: CATLRRGAMSSYNSPLHF. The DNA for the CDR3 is TGTGCCACCCTTAGAAGGGGCGCCATGAGCTCCTATAATTCACCCCTCCACTTT.

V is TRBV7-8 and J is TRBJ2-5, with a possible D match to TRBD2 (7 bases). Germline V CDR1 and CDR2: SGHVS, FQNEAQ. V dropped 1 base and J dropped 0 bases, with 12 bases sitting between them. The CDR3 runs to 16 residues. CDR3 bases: TGTGCCAGCAGCTTAGGGGGCGGGGGCCACCAAGAGACCCAGTACTTC. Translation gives CASSLGGGGHQETQYF.